The entry below gives a single T cell receptor (beta chain) sequence along with its context. Its antigen is currently unknown. These data originate in a study of T cells expressing NK-cell markers. In the study overall: According to the study, TCR beta repertoires originated from sorted CD3+CD56+NKG2C+, CD3+CD56+NKG2C- and CD3+CD56-NKG2C+ T cells. Just one sequenced donor of eight was HCMV-seronegative, while seven were seropositive.

It was by 5'RACE template switching with UMIs that TCR beta cDNA was made. Reanalyzing the 5' RACE reads, TCRdb keeps one entry per CDR3 protein, without DNA. The repertoire table contains roughly 430,000 distinct CDR3 sequences. This CDR3 contains 15 residues. Germline V lookup: CDR1 DFQATT, CDR2 SNEGSKA (reference sequence). Findings of the study overall: HCMV specificity of the expanded NKG2C+ T cell clones was not established.

The chain recombines TRBV20-1 with TRBJ2-1; the TRBD1 assignment by TCRdb is unverifiable without DNA. This TCR derives from a woman aged 18-70 years in good health. Material: blood T cells: a sorted CD56 or NKG2C T cell subset, CD4+ or CD8+ T cells, or bulk PBMC T cells (not recorded which). CDR3 residues: CSARVGGPRYNEQFF.